This T cell receptor (beta chain) was identified during a study of T cell responses to AZD1222 COVID-19 vaccine. The study, taken as a whole, reports: Repertoires were collected only later (after the peak T cell response had occurred). Donors skewed white British and female; clonal diversity was possibly underestimated.

As for this clone: Its cognate antigen is unknown.

Sequencing was performed with immunoSEQ multiplex PCR; in TCRdb, only in-frame clones are kept and a portion is missing. This sample has about 120,000 clones, with roughly 84% found just once. Trimming stripped 1 base from V and 4 bases from J, with 10 bases between. This CDR3 has 14 amino acids. The germline CDR1 and CDR2 sequences are SGHTA and FQGNSA. This TCR was sampled from an adult in good health. The rearrangement uses TRBV7-2 and TRBJ2-5; possible D gene TRBD1, 5 bases. The sample consisted of peripheral blood, taken on day 0 of AZD1222 vaccination. The CDR3 sequence is CASSLDDRGETQYF. In nucleotides, the CDR3 is TGTGCCAGCAGCTTAGATGACAGAGGAGAGACCCAGTACTTC.